This TCR beta chain was sequenced for a study of blood T cell repertoires in COVID-19. Study information: The cDNA or gDNA used as material had been derived from T cells, B-cell-depleted T cells, or PBMCs.

This clone has only one observation. Germline CDR1 reads SGHTA; CDR2 reads FQGNSA. The CDR3 consists of 16 residues. V shed 2 bases and J 3 bases; nucleotides not matched to a gene: 4. Original processing notes: It was from reference gene primer amplification that nucleated cell counts were estimated. Sequencing used immunoSEQ multiplex PCR; TCRdb keeps in-frame clones, though not all of them. V, J and clone size are those of that table, while D and trimming were read from the DNA. The sample lists under 45,000 clones, about 86% seen once, with roughly 42% in the top ten. The chain recombines TRBV7-2 with TRBJ2-3; 11 positions match TRBD2. This clonotype originated in a human donor in a cohort sampled during active COVID-19. The sequenced material came from peripheral blood. For the CDR3, the DNA is TGTGCCAGCAGCTTACTAGCGGGGGGCCGGACAGATACGCAGTATTTT. It codes for CASSLLAGGRTDTQYF.